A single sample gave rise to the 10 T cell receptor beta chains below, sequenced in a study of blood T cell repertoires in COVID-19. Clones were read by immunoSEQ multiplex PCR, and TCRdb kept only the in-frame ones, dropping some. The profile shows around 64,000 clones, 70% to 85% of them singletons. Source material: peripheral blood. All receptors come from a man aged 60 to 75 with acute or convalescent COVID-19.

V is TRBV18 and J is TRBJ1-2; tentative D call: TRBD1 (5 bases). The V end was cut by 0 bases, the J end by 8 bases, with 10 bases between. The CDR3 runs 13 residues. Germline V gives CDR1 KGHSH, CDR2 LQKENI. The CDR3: CASSPPGGHGYTF. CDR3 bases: TGTGCCAGCTCACCACCCGGGGGTCACGGCTACACCTTC. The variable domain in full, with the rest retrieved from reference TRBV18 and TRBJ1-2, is NAGVMQNPRHLVRRRGQEARLRCSPMKGHSHVYWYRQLPEEGLKFMVYLQKENIIDESGMPKERFSAEFPKEGPSILRIQQVVRGDSAAYFCASSPPGGHGYTFGSGTRLTVV.

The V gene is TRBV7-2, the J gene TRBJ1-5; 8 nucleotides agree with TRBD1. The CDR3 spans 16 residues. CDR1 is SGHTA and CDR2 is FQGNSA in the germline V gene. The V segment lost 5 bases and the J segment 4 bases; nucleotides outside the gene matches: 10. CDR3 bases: TGTGCCAGCAGCAAACAGGGGGGACTGGGGAATCAGCCCCAGCATTTT. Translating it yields CASSKQGGLGNQPQHF.

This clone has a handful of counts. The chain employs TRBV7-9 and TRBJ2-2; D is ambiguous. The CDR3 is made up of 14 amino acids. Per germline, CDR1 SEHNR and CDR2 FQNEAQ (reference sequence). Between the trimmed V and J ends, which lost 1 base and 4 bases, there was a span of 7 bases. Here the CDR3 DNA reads TGTGCCAGCAGCTTAGGTACAGCCACCGGGGAGCTGTTTTTT. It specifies CASSLGTATGELFF.

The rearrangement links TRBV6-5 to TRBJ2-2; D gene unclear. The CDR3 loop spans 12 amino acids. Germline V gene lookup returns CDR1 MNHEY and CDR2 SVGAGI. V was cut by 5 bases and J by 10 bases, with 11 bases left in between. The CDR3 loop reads CASSHPGLELFF. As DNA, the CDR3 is TGTGCCAGCAGTCACCCTGGGCTGGAGCTGTTTTTT.

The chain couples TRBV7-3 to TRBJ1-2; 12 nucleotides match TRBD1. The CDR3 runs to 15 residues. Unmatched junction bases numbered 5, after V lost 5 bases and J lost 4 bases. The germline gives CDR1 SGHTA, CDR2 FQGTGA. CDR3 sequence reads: CASSPGTGGFYGYTF. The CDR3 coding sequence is TGTGCCAGCAGCCCCGGGACAGGGGGCTTCTATGGCTACACCTTC.

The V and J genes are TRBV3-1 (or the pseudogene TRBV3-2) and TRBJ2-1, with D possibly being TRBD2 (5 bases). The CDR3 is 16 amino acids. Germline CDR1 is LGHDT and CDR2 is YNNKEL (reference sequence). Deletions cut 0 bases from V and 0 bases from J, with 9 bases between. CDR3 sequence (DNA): TGTGCCAGCAGCCAAGATTTGGGGAGCTCCTACAATGAGCAGTTCTTC. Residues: CASSQDLGSSYNEQFF.

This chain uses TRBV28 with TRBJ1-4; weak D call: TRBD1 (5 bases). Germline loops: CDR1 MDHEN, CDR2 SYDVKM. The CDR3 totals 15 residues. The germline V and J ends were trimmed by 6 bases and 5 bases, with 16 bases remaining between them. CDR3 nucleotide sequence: TGTGCCAGCAGCGCCGGCGGGGCGGACAATGAAAAACTGTTTTTT. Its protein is CASSAGGADNEKLFF.

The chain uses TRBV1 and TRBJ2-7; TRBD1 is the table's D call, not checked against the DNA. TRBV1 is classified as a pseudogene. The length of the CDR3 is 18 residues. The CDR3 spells CTSSQATGKDFSSYEQYF. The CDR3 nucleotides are TGCACCAGCAGCCAAGCCACAGGAAAGGATTTTTCCTCCTACGAGCAGTACTTC.

This CDR3 is CASSDQGSTGDTQYF. CDR3 DNA: TGTGCCAGCAGTGACCAAGGCAGCACAGGAGATACGCAGTATTTT. This chain connects TRBV6-6 to TRBJ2-3, with D tentatively TRBD1 (5 bases). The length of the CDR3 is 15 residues. With 5 bases removed from V and 5 bases from J, the gap between germline ends came to 17 bases. Germline values: CDR1 MNHNY, CDR2 SVGAGI (reference sequence).

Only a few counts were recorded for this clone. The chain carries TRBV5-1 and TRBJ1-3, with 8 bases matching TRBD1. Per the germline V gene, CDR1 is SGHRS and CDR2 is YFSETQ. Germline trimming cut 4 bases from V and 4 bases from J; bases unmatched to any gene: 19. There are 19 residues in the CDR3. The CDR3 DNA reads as TGCGCCAGCAGCCGGGGTGATGCCGACAGGGGAATTGGCGGAAACACCATATATTTT. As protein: CASSRGDADRGIGGNTIYF. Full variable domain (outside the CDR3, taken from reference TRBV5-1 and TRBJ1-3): KAGVTQTPRYLIKTRGQQVTLSCSPISGHRSVSWYQQTPGQGLQFLFEYFSETQRNKGNFPGRFSGRQFSNSRSEMNVSTLELGDSALYLCASSRGDADRGIGGNTIYFGEGSWLTVV.